This TCR beta chain was identified during a study of response to subunit inactivated influenza vaccine (dated by TCRdb to the late 2010s). As for the study more broadly: Deep quantitative profiling of the T cell receptor repertoire was used in the study to follow responses to a trivalent subunit inactivated influenza vaccine. General study outcomes and caveats: It was suggested by the authors that each seasonal influenza vaccination may recruit only a limited number of new T cells.

The CDR1 and CDR2 encoded by the germline V gene (reference sequence) are SEHNR and FQNEAQ. The CDR3 has 15 amino acids, counting the end cysteine and phenylalanine. Only the CDR3 DNA is retained, 45 bases long and in frame from the first base. V loses 5 bases, J loses 2 bases, and the germline ends lie 14 bases apart. Receptors were amplified or captured by RT-PCR. TCRdb names Illumina HiSeq 2500 as the instrument used. TCRdb passed the public sequencing reads through fastp at Q25 and MiXCR, retaining productive beta sequences. Every CDR3 protein is listed once, alongside the most common genes and DNA of its rows. A total of 700,000 to 800,000 distinct CDR3 sequences appear in this sample, approximately 18% of them only once. Together, the top ten hold roughly a tenth of the sample. About this clonotype itself: Its antigen remains undetermined. One base away there is no much larger clone; base qualities are not given.

This chain is built from TRBV7-9 and TRBJ2-3; the best D guess is TRBD2, with 7 bases matching. The sequenced sample was PBMCs from blood, obtained 5 to 6 days after vaccination. This TCR was sampled from a man aged 50 to 60 who received an inactivated influenza vaccine. Donor details come from another sample of the same person, matched by shared clones. The CDR3 reads as follows: CASSTLAGATDTQYF. The sequenced DNA: TGTGCCAGCAGCACCTTGGCGGGGGCCACAGATACGCAGTATTTT.